The present TCR beta chain was sequenced within a study of tumor-infiltrating lymphocytes in primary liver carcinoma. From unsorted bulk tissue weighing about 18-30 mg, DNA and RNA were co-extracted. Germline CDR1 is SGHAT and CDR2 is FQNNGV. The germline V and J ends were trimmed by 5 bases and 7 bases, with 8 bases remaining between them. The CDR3 extends over 12 amino acids. Constant-region priming of 500 ng total RNA yielded TCR beta cDNA. What produced the TCR beta libraries was three nested multiplex PCR rounds using slightly modified ARM-PCR. The opening two PCR rounds, around 10 cycles each, paired TRBV1-TRBV30 forward primers with a C-beta reverse primer. TCRdb ran MiXCR on the multiplex PCR reads and lists one entry per CDR3 protein. The sample lists approximately 60,000 distinct CDR3 sequences, 65% to 80% occurring once.

The chain employs TRBV11-2 and TRBJ2-2; no clear D gene. This clonotype originated in a man in his forties with primary liver carcinoma and hepatitis B virus infection. The sequencing sample was made of liver tumor tissue from sampling region 2. Subset meaning: tumor region T2, inferior pole. CDR3: CASSAEYGELFF. The CDR3 DNA sequence: TGTGCCAGCAGCGCGGAGTACGGGGAGCTGTTTTTT.